This is a list of T cell receptor beta chains from one sample in a study of cytomegalovirus exposure and HLA in healthy donors. Some clones are missing from TCRdb's copy, which holds only in-frame ones; the method was immunoSEQ multiplex PCR. Among about 83,000 clones listed, roughly 81% were seen once. The material sequenced was PBMCs. Source of these receptors: a woman aged 25 to 39 in good health and CMV-seronegative. Both conserved end residues are part of each CDR3. D genes are given only for firm matches. The size entry is marked missing in some rows and otherwise reads once, few, many or a size class.

j_call	clone_size	v_call	d_call	cdr3_length	cdr3_aa	cdr3_nt
TRBJ1-2	-	TRBV5-1	TRBD1	14	CASSMLQGGNGYTF	TGCGCCAGCAGCATGCTACAGGGGGGGAATGGCTACACCTTC
TRBJ2-1	once	TRBV29-1	TRBD2	17	CSVEDLTSGISYNEQFF	TGCAGCGTTGAAGATCTTACTAGCGGGATAAGTTACAATGAGCAGTTCTTC
TRBJ2-3	once	TRBV5-1	-	14	CASSLGRVTDTQYF	TGCGCCAGCAGCTTGGGTCGGGTCACAGATACGCAGTATTTT
TRBJ2-4	-	TRBV2	TRBD2	22	CASREEPGTSGTRSLTKNIQYF	TGTGCCAGCAGAGAAGAGCCGGGGACTAGCGGGACCCGGTCGCTGACCAAAAACATTCAGTACTTC
TRBJ1-5	-	TRBV19	TRBD1	14	CASSEDRAYQPQHF	TGTGCCAGTAGTGAAGACAGGGCGTATCAGCCCCAGCATTTT
TRBJ1-1	-	TRBV9	-	11	CASSGRHGAFF	TGTGCCAGCAGCGGGCGACATGGGGCTTTCTTT
TRBJ2-1	-	TRBV4-1	-	18	CASSQVGRGPGSYNEQFF	TGCGCCAGCAGCCAAGTAGGGAGAGGACCTGGTTCGTACAATGAGCAGTTCTTC
TRBJ1-2	-	TRBV5-6	TRBD1	14	CASSLLWDRGGYTF	TGTGCCAGCAGCTTGTTGTGGGACAGGGGTGGCTACACCTTC
TRBJ2-2	-	TRBV6-4	-	17	CASSDSAGSGGTGELFF	TGTGCCAGCAGTGACTCGGCGGGGTCAGGGGGCACCGGGGAGCTGTTTTTT
TRBJ1-1	-	TRBV28	TRBD1	14	CASIETGYEAEAFF	TGTGCCAGCATTGAGACAGGGTATGAAGCTGAAGCTTTCTTT
TRBJ2-5	-	TRBV9	TRBD1	17	CASSVASGQGAKETQYF	TGTGCCAGCAGCGTAGCGTCGGGACAGGGGGCAAAAGAGACCCAGTACTTC
TRBJ1-1	-	TRBV19	-	15	CASSIEAGRYTEAFF	TGTGCCAGTAGTATAGAGGCGGGGAGGTACACTGAAGCTTTCTTT
TRBJ1-3	-	TRBV5-5	TRBD1	17	CASSSTLKTGTGNTIYF	TGTGCCAGCAGCTCAACCCTAAAGACAGGGACTGGAAACACCATATATTTT
TRBJ1-2	-	TRBV30	TRBD1	15	CAWTGVSQGGIGYTF	TGTGCCTGGACTGGGGTGTCACAGGGGGGGATCGGCTACACCTTC
TRBJ1-2	-	TRBV28	TRBD1	14	CASDRGRWDYGYTF	TGTGCCTCGGACAGGGGGCGCTGGGACTATGGCTACACCTTC
TRBJ2-3	-	TRBV5-1	-	16	CASSLGSAGGTDTQYF	TGCGCCAGCAGCTTGGGGTCCGCAGGGGGCACAGATACGCAGTATTTT
TRBJ2-1	-	TRBV7-9	-	15	CASRGAGDSYNEQFF	TGTGCCAGCAGGGGTGCCGGAGACTCCTACAATGAGCAGTTCTTC
TRBJ1-2	few	TRBV27	-	16	CASSLTDRTRGYGYTF	TGTGCCAGCAGCTTGACAGACAGGACTCGGGGCTATGGCTACACCTTC
TRBJ2-7	once	TRBV23-1	TRBD2	15	CASSPSLAGGPGQYF	TGCGCCAGCAGTCCATCACTAGCGGGAGGGCCAGGGCAGTACTTC
TRBJ2-5	-	TRBV9	TRBD1	15	CASSVEGQGQETQYF	TGTGCCAGCAGCGTAGAGGGACAGGGCCAAGAGACCCAGTACTTC
TRBJ1-1	-	TRBV27	TRBD1	14	CASSLGTGGKEAFF	TGTGCCAGCAGCTTGGGGACAGGGGGTAAAGAAGCTTTCTTT
TRBJ2-7	-	TRBV5-1	TRBD2	15	CASRQGLAGGYEQYF	TGCGCCAGCAGGCAGGGACTAGCGGGAGGCTACGAGCAGTACTTC
TRBJ2-4	once	TRBV30	-	16	CAWSPRDTLAKNIQYF	TGTGCCTGGAGTCCTCGGGACACTTTAGCCAAAAACATTCAGTACTTC
TRBJ2-7	-	TRBV28	-	10	CASTSYEQYF	TGTGCCAGCACGAGTTACGAGCAGTACTTC
TRBJ2-7	-	TRBV19	-	16	CASSLKVGGGTYEQYF	TGTGCCAGTAGTTTGAAAGTGGGAGGAGGGACCTACGAGCAGTACTTC
TRBJ2-7	-	TRBV29-1	TRBD2	14	CSARERELSYEQYF	TGCAGCGCTCGTGAGCGGGAACTATCCTACGAGCAGTACTTC
TRBJ2-7	-	TRBV14	TRBD2	15	CASSPGLAGVSEQYF	TGTGCCAGCAGCCCGGGACTAGCGGGAGTGTCAGAGCAGTACTTC
TRBJ1-2	-	TRBV19	TRBD1	13	CASSAGTGVGYTF	TGTGCCAGTAGCGCCGGGACAGGGGTTGGCTACACCTTC
TRBJ1-1	-	TRBV7-9	TRBD1	17	CASSLEGQGLMNTEAFF	TGTGCCAGCAGCTTAGAGGGACAGGGCCTTATGAACACTGAAGCTTTCTTT
TRBJ2-1	-	TRBV10-1	TRBD2	18	CASRAKTLRLAGGNEQFF	TGCGCCAGCAGAGCGAAGACCTTGCGGCTAGCGGGAGGGAATGAGCAGTTCTTC
TRBJ2-1	-	TRBV13	-	13	CASSLGRHNEQFF	TGTGCCAGCAGCTTAGGGCGGCACAATGAGCAGTTCTTC
TRBJ2-1	-	TRBV10-3	TRBD2	15	CAILLSAGGYNEQFF	TGTGCCATCCTGCTGTCAGCGGGAGGCTACAATGAGCAGTTCTTC
TRBJ1-4	-	TRBV5-6	TRBD1	15	CASSLVGGGGEKLFF	TGTGCCAGCAGCTTGGTTGGAGGGGGCGGCGAAAAACTGTTTTTT
TRBJ1-1	-	TRBV28	TRBD1	14	CASSPDRGGTEAFF	TGTGCCAGCAGCCCGGACAGGGGTGGCACTGAAGCTTTCTTT
TRBJ1-1	-	TRBV9	-	14	CASSVEATAFKAFF	TGTGCCAGCAGCGTAGAAGCGACGGCCTTTAAGGCTTTCTTT
TRBJ1-1	-	TRBV30	-	18	CAWSVLGGAGRTNTEAFF	TGTGCCTGGAGTGTACTAGGGGGGGCAGGGAGGACGAACACTGAAGCTTTCTTT
TRBJ2-5	-	TRBV5-6	TRBD2	14	CASSLVGGQETQYF	TGTGCCAGCAGCTTGGTGGGGGGGCAAGAGACCCAGTACTTC
TRBJ2-2	-	TRBV5-4	-	15	CASSLGQGGTGELFF	TGTGCCAGCAGCTTGGGGCAGGGCGGAACCGGGGAGCTGTTTTTT
TRBJ1-1	-	TRBV6-1	-	13	CASRPGQNTEAFF	TGTGCCAGCAGGCCGGGACAGAACACTGAAGCTTTCTTT
TRBJ2-1	-	TRBV7-8	TRBD2	15	CASSKRDYAYNEQFF	TGTGCCAGCAGCAAGCGGGACTACGCCTACAATGAGCAGTTCTTC
TRBJ2-5	-	TRBV28	TRBD1	14	CASSPDRGQETQYF	TGTGCCAGCAGCCCCGACAGGGGACAAGAGACCCAGTACTTC